These 7 T cell receptor beta chains originate from one sample sequenced in a study of T cell repertoires in cytomegalovirus infection (dated by TCRdb to between 2018 and 2021). Read against the paper, the sample's treatment or condition label means: in vitro stimulation with specific CMV peptide epitopes to enrich CMV-specific T cells. Which antigens these TCRs recognize remains unknown. Sequencing instrument: Illumina HiSeq 1500. TCRdb itself trimmed the public reads at Q25 with fastp, ran MiXCR and retained productive beta chains. Each record represents a unique CDR3 protein, reported with the most common genes and DNA among its rows. For this sample there are roughly 150,000 distinct CDR3 sequences; about 20% appear just once. The ten biggest clones cover about 25% of the sample. Specimen: CD8+ T cells from cultured PBMCs, collected from culture after CMV antigen stimulation. The receptor set was obtained from a human donor in good health (CMV status not recorded). Some clones in this sample may be carry-over from other donors' samples.

The chain has TRBV10-3 and TRBJ1-5, with TRBD1 identical over 7 bases. Looked up from germline, CDR1 is ENHRY and CDR2 is SYGVKD. V trimming: 3 bases; J trimming: 1 base; junction bases outside the gene matches: 12. The CDR3 contains 18 residues. The CDR3 is CAISEFPRDSLSNQPQHF. The CDR3 DNA follows: TGTGCCATCAGTGAATTCCCCCGGGACAGTCTCAGCAATCAGCCCCAGCATTTT.

The rearrangement uses TRBV12-3 or TRBV12-4 and TRBJ2-3, with TRBD2 as a possible D gene (5 bases). V was clipped by 1 base and J by 2 bases, with 16 bases between them. This CDR3 spans 17 amino acids. The CDR3 region is CASSLELDSPITDTQYF. DNA for the CDR3: TGTGCCAGCAGTTTAGAACTGGACTCTCCAATCACAGATACGCAGTATTTT.

This clonotype showed up just a few times. The chain uses TRBV4-3 and TRBJ1-5; D is unresolved. CDR1 and CDR2 (germline): LGHNA, YSLEER. CDR3 length equals 14 residues. With 6 bases removed from V and 2 bases from J, the gap between germline ends came to 11 bases. In nucleotides, the CDR3 is TGCGCCAGCAGGCCAGGTCCCGGCAATCAGCCCCAGCATTTT. Encoded protein: CASRPGPGNQPQHF.

Only a few counts were recorded for this clonotype. The V call is TRBV7-8, the J call TRBJ2-5; 8 nucleotides align to TRBD2. Losses at the gene ends were 6 bases for V and 4 bases for J; bases not matched to a gene: 7. In germline, CDR1 is SGHVS, CDR2 FQNEAQ. The CDR3 contains 14 residues. CDR3 coding DNA: TGTGCCAGCAGTTCCCGGGAGGGGCGAGAGACCCAGTACTTC. It is translated as CASSSREGRETQYF. Full variable domain (rest looked up from reference TRBV7-8 and TRBJ2-5): GAGVSQSPRYKVAKRGQDVALRCDPISGHVSLFWYQQALGQGPEFLTYFQNEAQLDKSGLPSDRFFAERPEGSVSTLKIQRTQQEDSAVYLCASSSREGRETQYFGPGTRLLVL.

The chain links TRBV9 to TRBJ2-5; a weak D match, TRBD2 (6 bases). The CDR3 is 13 amino acids. Trimming removed 6 bases at V and 3 bases at J, with 12 bases between. The V gene's germline CDR1 is SGDLS and CDR2 YYNGEE. CDR3 protein: CASKPGDEETQYF. The CDR3, as DNA: TGTGCCAGCAAGCCGGGGGACGAAGAGACCCAGTACTTC. Together with reference TRBV9 and TRBJ2-5, the CDR3 gives the full variable domain: DSGVTQTPKHLITATGQRVTLRCSPRSGDLSVYWYQQSLDQGLQFLIQYYNGEERAKGNILERFSAQQFPDLHSELNLSSLELGDSALYFCASKPGDEETQYFGPGTRLLVL.

There are a few counts of this clonotype. CDR3 in DNA: TGTGCCAGCAGCTTAAAGGGGGGGGAAATAATGACTGAAGCTTTCTTT. It specifies CASSLKGGEIMTEAFF. The chain combines TRBV7-6 with TRBJ1-1; TRBD1 might be the D (6 bases). CDR1 is SGHVS and CDR2 is FNYEAQ in the germline V gene. There are 16 residues in the CDR3. Trimming removed 2 bases from V and 5 bases from J, with 18 bases in between.

The rearrangement joins TRBV7-9 to TRBJ2-2; a weak D match, TRBD2 (6 bases). Germline V gene sequence: CDR1 SEHNR, CDR2 FQNEAQ (reference sequence). Trimming removed 1 base at V and 0 bases at J, with 21 bases between. CDR3 length: 20 residues. CDR3: CASSLGPGGAMFANTGELFF. The CDR3, as DNA: TGTGCCAGCAGCTTAGGGCCTGGCGGGGCGATGTTCGCGAACACCGGGGAGCTGTTTTTT.